A single TCR beta chain is shown here with its context. Repertoires were generated with immunoSEQ multiplex PCR, while TCRdb's copy carries only in-frame clones and drops some. This sample has some 1 million clones, with about three quarters found just once. This entry comes from a study of shared clonotypes between healthy human individuals. Into CD45RA+ naive and CD45RA-negative memory subsets, the CD4+ cells were split. The clonotype originates from a man younger than 30 in good health. The material sequenced was memory CD4+ T cells sorted from blood. The subset is: CD45RA-negative fraction.

CDR3: CASSLKASGGSETQYF. CDR3 nucleotide sequence: TGCGCCAGCAGCTTGAAGGCTAGCGGGGGGTCGGAGACCCAGTACTTC. The chain couples TRBV5-1 to TRBJ2-5; TRBD2 aligns across 11 bases. The CDR3 runs to 16 residues. Trimming at V came to 1 base and at J to 5 bases, leaving 7 bases not matched to a gene. Germline-derived CDR1 and CDR2 are SGHRS and YFSETQ.